The entry below describes one T cell receptor (beta chain). This sample is drawn from a study of cytomegalovirus exposure and HLA in healthy donors. The ends were cut back, 5 bases at V and 2 bases at J, with 13 bases in the middle. The germline V gene has CDR1 MGHRA and CDR2 YSYEKL. This CDR3 has 15 amino acids. PCR was performed using 60 Vbeta and 13 Jbeta primers. TCRdb keeps only in-frame clones here, not all; method: immunoSEQ multiplex PCR. The data contain 150,000 to 200,000 clones, around 80% of them singletons. The chain links TRBV4-1 to TRBJ2-1, with D tentatively TRBD2 (6 bases). Sample: PBMCs. This TCR was sampled from a woman aged 30 to 39 in good health and CMV-seropositive. The CDR3 loop is CASSALGLAYNEQFF. CDR3 in DNA: TGCGCCAGCAGCGCCCTGGGACTTGCCTACAATGAGCAGTTCTTC.